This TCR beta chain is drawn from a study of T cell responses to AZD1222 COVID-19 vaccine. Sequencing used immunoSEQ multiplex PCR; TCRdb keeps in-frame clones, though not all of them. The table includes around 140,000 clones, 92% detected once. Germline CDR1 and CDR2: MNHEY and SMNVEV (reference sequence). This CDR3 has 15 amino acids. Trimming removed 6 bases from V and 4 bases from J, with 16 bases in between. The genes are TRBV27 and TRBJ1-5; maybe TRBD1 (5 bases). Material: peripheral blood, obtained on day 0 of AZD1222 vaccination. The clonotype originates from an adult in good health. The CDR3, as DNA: TGTGCCAGCAGCGCCGATTCGGGGGGGAATCAGCCCCAGCATTTT. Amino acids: CASSADSGGNQPQHF.